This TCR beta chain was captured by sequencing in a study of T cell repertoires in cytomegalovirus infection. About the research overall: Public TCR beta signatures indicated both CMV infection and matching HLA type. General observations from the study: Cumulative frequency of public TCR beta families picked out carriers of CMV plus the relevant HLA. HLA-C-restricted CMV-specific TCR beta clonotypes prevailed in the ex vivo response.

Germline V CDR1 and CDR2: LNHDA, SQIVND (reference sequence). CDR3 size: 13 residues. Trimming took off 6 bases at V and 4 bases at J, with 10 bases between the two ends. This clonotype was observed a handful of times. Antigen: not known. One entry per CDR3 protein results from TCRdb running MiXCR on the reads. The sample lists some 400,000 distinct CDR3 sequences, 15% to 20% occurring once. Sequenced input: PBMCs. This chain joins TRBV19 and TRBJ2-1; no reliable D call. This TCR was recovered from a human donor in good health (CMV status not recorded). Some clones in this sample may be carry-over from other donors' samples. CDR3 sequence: CASSPVSYNEQFF. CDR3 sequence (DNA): TGTGCCAGTAGCCCAGTTTCGTACAATGAGCAGTTCTTC.